These T cell receptor beta chains were read from a single sample in a study of OX40 agonist ivuxolimab in advanced cancers. Profiling relied on immunoSEQ multiplex PCR, and the TCRdb table lists in-frame clones only, not all of them. This sample carries around 68,000 clones, 70% to 90% of them seen once, and the ten largest clones take roughly 15%. This sample comprised CD4+ or CD8+ T cells sorted from blood, obtained in a trial of the OX40 agonist ivuxolimab. The receptors here all came from an adult with an advanced solid tumor such as melanoma, head and neck, liver or kidney cancer. CDR3s include the opening cysteine and the closing phenylalanine or tryptophan. The D gene is left open where the match is weak. Clone size is shown for a subset of rows, as once, few, many or a class of expanded clone.

v_call: TRBV6-6; d_call: .; j_call: TRBJ2-3; clone_size: .; cdr3_aa: CASTAADTQYF; cdr3_nt: TGTGCCAGCACCGCGGCAGATACGCAGTATTTT
v_call: TRBV6-1; d_call: TRBD2; j_call: TRBJ2-7; clone_size: few; cdr3_aa: CASSFRDYRSYEQYF; cdr3_nt: TGTGCCAGCAGCTTCCGGGACTATCGCTCCTACGAGCAGTACTTC
v_call: TRBV28; d_call: TRBD2; j_call: TRBJ2-3; clone_size: .; cdr3_aa: CASSLGTRDTQYF; cdr3_nt: TGTGCCAGCAGCCTGGGGACTAGAGATACGCAGTATTTT
v_call: TRBV28; d_call: .; j_call: TRBJ1-2; clone_size: .; cdr3_aa: CASSLPGRGDFVGYTF; cdr3_nt: TGTGCCAGCAGTTTGCCGGGGCGGGGTGATTTTGTTGGCTACACCTTC
v_call: TRBV6-1; d_call: .; j_call: TRBJ2-5; clone_size: once; cdr3_aa: CASSQGSGETQYF; cdr3_nt: TGTGCCAGCAGTCAGGGGAGCGGAGAGACCCAGTACTTC
v_call: TRBV15; d_call: .; j_call: TRBJ2-3; clone_size: .; cdr3_aa: CATSSGSGTDTQYF; cdr3_nt: TGTGCCACCAGCAGTGGGAGTGGCACAGATACGCAGTATTTT
v_call: TRBV9; d_call: .; j_call: TRBJ1-2; clone_size: .; cdr3_aa: CASTFGGTNYGYTF; cdr3_nt: TGTGCCAGCACCTTCGGGGGTACTAACTATGGCTACACCTTC
v_call: TRBV29-1; d_call: .; j_call: TRBJ2-5; clone_size: .; cdr3_aa: CSVGGSVQETQYF; cdr3_nt: TGCAGCGTTGGGGGGTCAGTACAAGAGACCCAGTACTTC
v_call: TRBV6-5; d_call: TRBD2; j_call: TRBJ2-1; clone_size: .; cdr3_aa: CASSYLSGDYNEQFF; cdr3_nt: TGTGCCAGCAGTTACCTAAGCGGGGATTACAATGAGCAGTTCTTC
v_call: TRBV25-1; d_call: .; j_call: TRBJ1-4; clone_size: few; cdr3_aa: CASSGPGTSFEKLFF; cdr3_nt: TGTGCCAGCAGTGGCCCCGGGACAAGCTTTGAAAAACTGTTTTTT
v_call: TRBV6-5; d_call: TRBD1; j_call: TRBJ2-3; clone_size: .; cdr3_aa: CASSYSGTGSTDTQYF; cdr3_nt: TGTGCCAGCAGTTACTCGGGGACAGGGTCAACAGATACGCAGTATTTT
v_call: TRBV6-1; d_call: TRBD2; j_call: TRBJ2-7; clone_size: .; cdr3_aa: CACRLAGGWYEQYF; cdr3_nt: TGTGCCTGTCGACTAGCGGGAGGCTGGTACGAGCAGTACTTC
v_call: TRBV4-1; d_call: .; j_call: TRBJ2-5; clone_size: .; cdr3_aa: CASSQPRGGETQYF; cdr3_nt: TGCGCCAGCAGCCAACCTAGAGGTGGAGAGACCCAGTACTTC
v_call: TRBV25-1; d_call: TRBD1; j_call: TRBJ2-7; clone_size: .; cdr3_aa: CASSPEQGADYEQYF; cdr3_nt: TGTGCCAGCAGTCCTGAACAGGGGGCGGACTACGAGCAGTACTTC
v_call: TRBV7-9; d_call: .; j_call: TRBJ2-2; clone_size: once; cdr3_aa: CASSLGGPVGELFF; cdr3_nt: TGTGCCAGCAGCTTAGGAGGGCCTGTCGGGGAGCTGTTTTTT
v_call: TRBV2; d_call: .; j_call: TRBJ2-1; clone_size: .; cdr3_aa: CASSPGLLNANEQFF; cdr3_nt: TGTGCCAGCAGTCCGGGACTTTTAAATGCCAATGAGCAGTTCTTC
v_call: TRBV5-1; d_call: TRBD2; j_call: TRBJ2-7; clone_size: .; cdr3_aa: CASSLWGRTSSSYEQYF; cdr3_nt: TGCGCCAGCAGCTTGTGGGGGCGGACTAGCAGTTCCTACGAGCAGTACTTC
v_call: TRBV29-1; d_call: TRBD1; j_call: TRBJ2-3; clone_size: .; cdr3_aa: CSLSPIQGPDTQYF; cdr3_nt: TGCAGCCTCTCTCCTATACAGGGGCCAGATACGCAGTATTTT
v_call: TRBV7-9; d_call: .; j_call: TRBJ2-7; clone_size: .; cdr3_aa: CASSLAKGWVYEQYF; cdr3_nt: TGTGCCAGCAGCTTAGCAAAGGGGTGGGTCTACGAGCAGTACTTC
v_call: TRBV7-6; d_call: TRBD2; j_call: TRBJ2-1; clone_size: .; cdr3_aa: CASSLGSGVYNEQFF; cdr3_nt: TGTGCCAGCAGCTTAGGAAGCGGGGTCTACAATGAGCAGTTCTTC
v_call: TRBV11-3; d_call: .; j_call: TRBJ1-1; clone_size: .; cdr3_aa: CASSYGVGVGTEAFF; cdr3_nt: TGTGCCAGCAGCTACGGGGTGGGGGTTGGCACTGAAGCTTTCTTT
v_call: TRBV5-1; d_call: TRBD1; j_call: TRBJ2-7; clone_size: once; cdr3_aa: CASSMTTGAEYEQYF; cdr3_nt: TGCGCCAGCAGTATGACGACAGGGGCGGAGTACGAGCAGTACTTC
v_call: TRBV29-1; d_call: TRBD2; j_call: TRBJ2-7; clone_size: .; cdr3_aa: CSVESGPGGPSGNSYEQYF; cdr3_nt: TGCAGCGTTGAAAGTGGGCCTGGCGGGCCTAGCGGGAATTCCTACGAGCAGTACTTC
v_call: TRBV2; d_call: TRBD1; j_call: TRBJ2-1; clone_size: .; cdr3_aa: CASSGTATYNEQFF; cdr3_nt: TGTGCCAGCTCCGGGACAGCCACTTACAATGAGCAGTTCTTC
v_call: TRBV5-5; d_call: TRBD1; j_call: TRBJ1-5; clone_size: few; cdr3_aa: CASSPDRGQPQHF; cdr3_nt: TGTGCCAGCAGCCCGGACAGGGGCCAGCCCCAGCATTTT
v_call: TRBV28; d_call: .; j_call: TRBJ2-2; clone_size: .; cdr3_aa: CASSRTAGYTGELFF; cdr3_nt: TGTGCCAGCAGTCGGACTGCTGGGTACACCGGGGAGCTGTTTTTT
v_call: TRBV6-1; d_call: .; j_call: TRBJ2-2; clone_size: .; cdr3_aa: CASSPRGRLTGELFF; cdr3_nt: TGTGCCAGCAGCCCAAGGGGCCGACTTACCGGGGAGCTGTTTTTT
v_call: TRBV2; d_call: TRBD1; j_call: TRBJ2-3; clone_size: .; cdr3_aa: CASKQNRGADTQYF; cdr3_nt: TGTGCCAGCAAGCAAAACAGGGGCGCAGATACGCAGTATTTT
v_call: TRBV7-2; d_call: .; j_call: TRBJ1-1; clone_size: .; cdr3_aa: CASSAPWDTEAFF; cdr3_nt: TGTGCCAGCAGCGCCCCGTGGGACACTGAAGCTTTCTTT
v_call: TRBV7-9; d_call: .; j_call: TRBJ2-7; clone_size: .; cdr3_aa: CASSLEAESYEQYF; cdr3_nt: TGTGCCAGCAGCTTAGAGGCCGAATCCTACGAGCAGTACTTC
v_call: TRBV6-1; d_call: .; j_call: TRBJ1-2; clone_size: .; cdr3_aa: CASSGVGVGGYTF; cdr3_nt: TGTGCCAGCAGTGGGGTCGGAGTTGGGGGCTACACCTTC
v_call: TRBV28; d_call: TRBD1; j_call: TRBJ1-4; clone_size: .; cdr3_aa: CASSLLGQGAREKLFF; cdr3_nt: TGTGCCAGCAGTCTCCTTGGACAGGGGGCCAGGGAAAAACTGTTTTTT
v_call: TRBV2; d_call: TRBD1; j_call: TRBJ2-7; clone_size: .; cdr3_aa: CASRTGGTYEQYF; cdr3_nt: TGTGCCAGCAGAACAGGGGGGACCTACGAGCAGTACTTC
v_call: TRBV7-9; d_call: .; j_call: TRBJ1-1; clone_size: .; cdr3_aa: CASSLNVGGTEAFF; cdr3_nt: TGTGCCAGCAGCTTAAATGTCGGGGGCACTGAAGCTTTCTTT
v_call: TRBV18; d_call: .; j_call: TRBJ1-1; clone_size: .; cdr3_aa: CASSPQENTEAFF; cdr3_nt: TGTGCCAGCTCACCACAGGAAAACACTGAAGCTTTCTTT
v_call: TRBV7-9; d_call: TRBD1; j_call: TRBJ2-2; clone_size: .; cdr3_aa: CASPKSGTDNTGELFF; cdr3_nt: TGTGCCAGCCCCAAATCCGGGACAGATAACACCGGGGAGCTGTTTTTT
v_call: TRBV19; d_call: TRBD1; j_call: TRBJ1-4; clone_size: .; cdr3_aa: CASSGSGGPRRQRLFF; cdr3_nt: TGTGCCAGTAGTGGATCAGGGGGCCCTAGGCGGCAGAGACTGTTTTTT
v_call: TRBV27; d_call: .; j_call: TRBJ2-7; clone_size: few; cdr3_aa: CASSRFPGGYEQYF; cdr3_nt: TGTGCCAGCAGTCGCTTCCCTGGAGGGTACGAGCAGTACTTC
v_call: TRBV6-5; d_call: .; j_call: TRBJ2-7; clone_size: .; cdr3_aa: CASSYPEWSLDEQYF; cdr3_nt: TGTGCCAGCAGTTACCCCGAGTGGTCTCTAGACGAGCAGTACTTC
v_call: TRBV4-1; d_call: TRBD1; j_call: TRBJ2-7; clone_size: .; cdr3_aa: CASSPRTGGGYEQYF; cdr3_nt: TGCGCCAGCAGCCCTCGGACAGGGGGGGGTTACGAGCAGTACTTC
v_call: TRBV6-1; d_call: .; j_call: TRBJ2-7; clone_size: .; cdr3_aa: CASSHTYEQYF; cdr3_nt: TGTGCCAGCAGCCACACATACGAGCAGTACTTC
v_call: TRBV5-1; d_call: TRBD2; j_call: TRBJ2-2; clone_size: .; cdr3_aa: CASSSIAGANTGELFF; cdr3_nt: TGCGCCAGCAGCTCCATAGCGGGGGCTAACACCGGGGAGCTGTTTTTT
v_call: TRBV9; d_call: TRBD2; j_call: TRBJ2-5; clone_size: .; cdr3_aa: CASSVGLAGETQYF; cdr3_nt: TGTGCCAGCAGCGTAGGGCTAGCGGGTGAGACCCAGTACTTC
v_call: TRBV2; d_call: TRBD1; j_call: TRBJ1-5; clone_size: few; cdr3_aa: CASNGIGGFSNQPQHF; cdr3_nt: TGTGCCAGCAATGGGATAGGGGGCTTTAGCAATCAGCCCCAGCATTTT
v_call: TRBV5-1; d_call: .; j_call: TRBJ1-1; clone_size: once; cdr3_aa: CASQGLRDTEAFF; cdr3_nt: TGCGCCAGCCAGGGGCTGAGGGACACTGAAGCTTTCTTT
v_call: TRBV28; d_call: TRBD1; j_call: TRBJ1-5; clone_size: once; cdr3_aa: CASTQGGGLWGNQPQHF; cdr3_nt: TGTGCCAGCACCCAGGGAGGGGGCCTCTGGGGCAATCAGCCCCAGCATTTT
v_call: TRBV6-5; d_call: TRBD2; j_call: TRBJ2-3; clone_size: .; cdr3_aa: CASRTSGRRTDTQYF; cdr3_nt: TGTGCCAGCAGAACTAGCGGGAGGAGAACAGATACGCAGTATTTT
v_call: TRBV6-5; d_call: TRBD1; j_call: TRBJ1-6; clone_size: .; cdr3_aa: CASTSGQGDSPLHF; cdr3_nt: TGTGCCAGCACCTCGGGACAGGGGGATTCACCCCTCCACTTT
v_call: TRBV29-1; d_call: .; j_call: TRBJ1-2; clone_size: .; cdr3_aa: CSVEVSSWEGYTF; cdr3_nt: TGCAGCGTTGAAGTTTCTAGTTGGGAGGGCTACACCTTC
v_call: TRBV11-2; d_call: .; j_call: TRBJ1-1; clone_size: .; cdr3_aa: CASSLAGTLNTEAFF; cdr3_nt: TGTGCCAGCAGCTTAGCAGGGACCCTGAACACTGAAGCTTTCTTT
v_call: TRBV7-9; d_call: TRBD2; j_call: TRBJ2-1; clone_size: .; cdr3_aa: CASSSAGTSGGEQFF; cdr3_nt: TGTGCCAGTAGCTCAGCCGGGACTAGCGGCGGTGAGCAGTTCTTC
v_call: TRBV7-9; d_call: .; j_call: TRBJ2-1; clone_size: few; cdr3_aa: CASSPTEPGLREQFF; cdr3_nt: TGTGCCAGCAGCCCGACTGAACCAGGCCTAAGAGAGCAGTTCTTC
v_call: TRBV4-1; d_call: .; j_call: TRBJ2-1; clone_size: few; cdr3_aa: CASTAEVQKGYNEQFF; cdr3_nt: TGCGCCAGCACCGCCGAGGTGCAAAAGGGGTACAATGAGCAGTTCTTC
v_call: TRBV19; d_call: .; j_call: TRBJ2-1; clone_size: .; cdr3_aa: CASTISPGASYNEQFF; cdr3_nt: TGTGCCAGTACCATAAGTCCGGGAGCATCCTACAATGAGCAGTTCTTC
v_call: TRBV5-4; d_call: TRBD2; j_call: TRBJ2-7; clone_size: .; cdr3_aa: CASSRGLAGGSYEQYF; cdr3_nt: TGTGCCAGCAGCCGCGGACTAGCGGGAGGGTCCTACGAGCAGTACTTC
v_call: TRBV11-2; d_call: .; j_call: TRBJ2-1; clone_size: .; cdr3_aa: CASSLGVGVNNEQFF; cdr3_nt: TGTGCCAGCAGCTTAGGGGTGGGGGTAAACAATGAGCAGTTCTTC
v_call: TRBV10-3; d_call: TRBD2; j_call: TRBJ2-2; clone_size: .; cdr3_aa: CAISDRTSGRNTGELFF; cdr3_nt: TGTGCCATCAGTGATAGGACTAGCGGGAGGAACACCGGGGAGCTGTTTTTT
v_call: TRBV4-1; d_call: TRBD2; j_call: TRBJ2-7; clone_size: few; cdr3_aa: CASSPGLAGGYEQYF; cdr3_nt: TGCGCCAGCAGCCCCGGACTAGCGGGAGGGTACGAGCAGTACTTC